This T cell receptor (beta chain) stems from a study of response to subunit inactivated influenza vaccine. The table lists this clonotype with a few counts. Antigen unknown. TCRdb redid the calling of the RT-PCR reads with MiXCR, one entry per CDR3 protein. The table has a few hundred thousand distinct CDR3 sequences, roughly 9.7% seen once. Study-wide points: Seasonal influenza vaccination, on each occasion, was suggested by the authors to recruit few new T cells.

Germline CDR1 and CDR2: SGHTA and FQGNSA. Trimming shortened V by 5 bases and J by 5 bases, and 16 bases separated the two germline ends. CDR3 length: 15 amino acids. This specimen was PBMCs from blood, taken roughly 47 days after vaccination. The chain links TRBV7-2 to TRBJ2-1; D is unresolved. The sequence derives from a man aged 45 to 65 who received an inactivated influenza vaccine. CDR3: CASSHKSGRNNEQFF. CDR3 nucleotides: TGTGCCAGCAGCCATAAGTCTGGCAGAAACAATGAGCAGTTCTTC.